The rows below give T cell receptor beta chains drawn from one sample of a study of cytomegalovirus exposure and HLA in healthy donors. Libraries were prepared by immunoSEQ multiplex PCR; TCRdb keeps only in-frame clonotypes and omits some of them. The sample contains over 150,000 clones, roughly 71% of which appear only once. Source material: PBMCs. The source of these receptors is a woman aged 45-65 years in good health and CMV-seropositive. Both conserved end residues are part of each CDR3. D genes are given only for firm matches. Only some rows state a clone size, as once, few, many or a class for expanded clones.

clone size: few; V gene: TRBV2; D gene: NA; J gene: TRBJ1-4; CDR3 protein: CASSAVAANEKLFF; CDR3 DNA: TGTGCCAGCAGTGCGGTTGCGGCTAATGAAAAACTGTTTTTT
clone size: few; V gene: TRBV6-5; D gene: TRBD1; J gene: TRBJ1-2; CDR3 protein: CASSYSDRELVGYTF; CDR3 DNA: TGTGCCAGCAGTTACTCGGACAGGGAATTGGTTGGCTACACCTTC
clone size: NA; V gene: TRBV6-1; D gene: NA; J gene: TRBJ1-6; CDR3 protein: CASMFGQRYNSPLHF; CDR3 DNA: TGTGCCAGCATGTTCGGACAAAGATATAATTCACCCCTCCACTTT
clone size: NA; V gene: TRBV6-5; D gene: NA; J gene: TRBJ2-7; CDR3 protein: CASSYQRGGAYEQYF; CDR3 DNA: TGTGCCAGCAGTTACCAGAGGGGGGGGGCCTACGAGCAGTACTTC
clone size: NA; V gene: TRBV2; D gene: NA; J gene: TRBJ1-4; CDR3 protein: CASNRMTNEKLFF; CDR3 DNA: TGTGCCAGCAACAGGATGACCAATGAAAAACTGTTTTTT
clone size: NA; V gene: TRBV4-1; D gene: NA; J gene: TRBJ2-5; CDR3 protein: CASSQAAGETQYF; CDR3 DNA: TGCGCCAGCAGCCAAGCGGCCGGGGAGACCCAGTACTTC
clone size: NA; V gene: TRBV30; D gene: TRBD2; J gene: TRBJ2-3; CDR3 protein: CAWSRAGGRDTQYF; CDR3 DNA: TGTGCCTGGAGTCGGGCGGGGGGGCGAGATACGCAGTATTTT
clone size: NA; V gene: TRBV2; D gene: TRBD1; J gene: TRBJ1-1; CDR3 protein: CASVPNRGLVGKNTEAFF; CDR3 DNA: TGTGCCAGCGTACCGAACAGGGGGCTGGTGGGAAAGAACACTGAAGCTTTCTTT
clone size: once; V gene: TRBV9; D gene: TRBD1; J gene: TRBJ2-2; CDR3 protein: CASSPRTIGTGTGELFF; CDR3 DNA: TGTGCCAGCAGCCCTAGGACGATCGGGACAGGGACCGGGGAGCTGTTTTTT
clone size: NA; V gene: TRBV13; D gene: NA; J gene: TRBJ2-1; CDR3 protein: CASTLRGSSYNEQFF; CDR3 DNA: TGTGCCAGCACCCTTAGAGGAAGCTCCTACAATGAGCAGTTCTTC
clone size: NA; V gene: TRBV5-1; D gene: NA; J gene: TRBJ1-1; CDR3 protein: CASSLLGQGMNTEAFF; CDR3 DNA: TGCGCCAGCAGCTTGCTTGGGCAGGGGATGAACACTGAAGCTTTCTTT
clone size: NA; V gene: TRBV28; D gene: NA; J gene: TRBJ2-2; CDR3 protein: CASSYQGTGELFF; CDR3 DNA: TGTGCCAGCAGCTACCAGGGCACCGGGGAGCTGTTTTTT
clone size: NA; V gene: TRBV20-1; D gene: NA; J gene: TRBJ2-1; CDR3 protein: CSAMTRCEQFF; CDR3 DNA: TGCAGTGCGATGACTAGATGTGAGCAGTTCTTC
clone size: NA; V gene: TRBV14; D gene: NA; J gene: TRBJ1-5; CDR3 protein: CASSQGRGNQPQHF; CDR3 DNA: TGTGCCAGCAGCCAAGGAAGGGGAAATCAGCCCCAGCATTTT
clone size: NA; V gene: TRBV27; D gene: TRBD2; J gene: TRBJ2-5; CDR3 protein: CASSLFASGAQETQYF; CDR3 DNA: TGTGCCAGCAGTTTATTCGCTAGCGGGGCCCAAGAGACCCAGTACTTC
clone size: NA; V gene: TRBV6-6; D gene: TRBD1; J gene: TRBJ1-5; CDR3 protein: CASSLGQGVNQPQHF; CDR3 DNA: TGTGCCAGCAGCCTCGGACAGGGAGTCAATCAGCCCCAGCATTTT
clone size: NA; V gene: TRBV18; D gene: NA; J gene: TRBJ1-2; CDR3 protein: CASSYNRDGYTF; CDR3 DNA: TGTGCCAGCTCATATAACAGGGACGGCTACACCTTC
clone size: few; V gene: TRBV6-1; D gene: NA; J gene: TRBJ2-3; CDR3 protein: CASRRADTQYF; CDR3 DNA: TGTGCCAGCAGGCGAGCAGATACGCAGTATTTT
clone size: NA; V gene: TRBV7-8; D gene: TRBD1; J gene: TRBJ1-3; CDR3 protein: CASSRWDREDGNTIYF; CDR3 DNA: TGTGCCAGCAGCCGTTGGGACAGGGAAGATGGAAACACCATATATTTT
clone size: NA; V gene: TRBV2; D gene: NA; J gene: TRBJ1-4; CDR3 protein: CASSQGEKLFF; CDR3 DNA: TGTGCCAGCAGTCAGGGCGAAAAACTGTTTTTT
clone size: NA; V gene: TRBV5-8; D gene: NA; J gene: TRBJ2-1; CDR3 protein: CASSSLVRGGDEQFF; CDR3 DNA: TGTGCCAGCAGCTCCCTCGTAAGGGGGGGGGATGAGCAGTTCTTC
clone size: once; V gene: TRBV7-6; D gene: NA; J gene: TRBJ2-1; CDR3 protein: CASSLAQGYEQFF; CDR3 DNA: TGTGCCAGCAGCTTAGCGCAGGGTTATGAGCAGTTCTTC
clone size: NA; V gene: TRBV11-1; D gene: NA; J gene: TRBJ2-3; CDR3 protein: CASSFSGIIGTDTQYF; CDR3 DNA: TGTGCCAGCAGCTTTAGCGGTATTATAGGCACAGATACGCAGTATTTT
clone size: NA; V gene: TRBV5-1; D gene: TRBD1; J gene: TRBJ1-5; CDR3 protein: CASRRDSQTNQPQHF; CDR3 DNA: TGCGCCAGCAGGCGGGACAGCCAAACTAATCAGCCCCAGCATTTT
clone size: NA; V gene: TRBV6-6; D gene: NA; J gene: TRBJ2-4; CDR3 protein: CASSYRRGLNIQYF; CDR3 DNA: TGTGCCAGCAGTTACAGGCGGGGGCTGAACATTCAGTACTTC
clone size: NA; V gene: TRBV7-6; D gene: TRBD1; J gene: TRBJ2-7; CDR3 protein: CASSLFSRGNEQYF; CDR3 DNA: TGTGCCAGCAGCTTATTTTCCAGGGGGAACGAGCAGTACTTC
clone size: NA; V gene: TRBV19; D gene: NA; J gene: TRBJ2-7; CDR3 protein: CASISQDYEQYF; CDR3 DNA: TGTGCCAGTATATCGCAGGACTACGAGCAGTACTTC
clone size: NA; V gene: TRBV29-1; D gene: TRBD1; J gene: TRBJ1-4; CDR3 protein: CSVSTGGSEKLFF; CDR3 DNA: TGCAGCGTTTCAACAGGGGGAAGCGAAAAACTGTTTTTT
clone size: NA; V gene: TRBV19; D gene: TRBD1; J gene: TRBJ2-2; CDR3 protein: CATKASGTGTGELFF; CDR3 DNA: TGTGCCACAAAAGCATCCGGGACAGGCACCGGGGAGCTGTTTTTT
clone size: NA; V gene: TRBV11-3; D gene: NA; J gene: TRBJ1-1; CDR3 protein: CASSLDGSDTEAFF; CDR3 DNA: TGTGCCAGCAGCTTAGATGGTTCGGACACTGAAGCTTTCTTT
clone size: NA; V gene: TRBV2; D gene: TRBD1; J gene: TRBJ2-2; CDR3 protein: CASIQDRLTGELFF; CDR3 DNA: TGTGCCAGCATCCAGGACAGGCTTACCGGGGAGCTGTTTTTT
clone size: once; V gene: TRBV25-1; D gene: TRBD1; J gene: TRBJ1-6; CDR3 protein: CASSELDREASPLHF; CDR3 DNA: TGTGCCAGCAGTGAATTAGACAGGGAGGCTTCACCCCTCCACTTT
clone size: few; V gene: TRBV19; D gene: NA; J gene: TRBJ2-7; CDR3 protein: CASSSRGGTRDEQYF; CDR3 DNA: TGTGCCAGTAGTAGCCGCGGGGGCACAAGGGACGAGCAGTACTTC
clone size: NA; V gene: TRBV2; D gene: NA; J gene: TRBJ1-1; CDR3 protein: CASSEAEGGEAFF; CDR3 DNA: TGTGCCAGCAGTGAAGCAGAGGGAGGTGAAGCTTTCTTT
clone size: NA; V gene: TRBV5-1; D gene: NA; J gene: TRBJ1-1; CDR3 protein: CASSLAGTGHTEAFF; CDR3 DNA: TGCGCCAGCAGCTTGGCGGGCACAGGACACACTGAAGCTTTCTTT
clone size: NA; V gene: TRBV19; D gene: TRBD1; J gene: TRBJ1-2; CDR3 protein: CASTPDSPGGKYTF; CDR3 DNA: TGTGCCAGTACCCCGGACTCCCCAGGGGGTAAATACACCTTC
clone size: NA; V gene: TRBV7-9; D gene: TRBD1; J gene: TRBJ1-6; CDR3 protein: CASSLPDRADSPLHF; CDR3 DNA: TGTGCCAGCAGCCTTCCCGACAGGGCTGATTCACCCCTCCACTTT
clone size: NA; V gene: TRBV27; D gene: NA; J gene: TRBJ1-1; CDR3 protein: CASSLHSGVTEAFF; CDR3 DNA: TGTGCCAGCAGTTTACACAGCGGGGTGACTGAAGCTTTCTTT
clone size: NA; V gene: TRBV5-1; D gene: NA; J gene: TRBJ2-4; CDR3 protein: CASSFDGLAKNIQYF; CDR3 DNA: TGCGCCAGCAGCTTCGATGGCCTAGCCAAAAACATTCAGTACTTC
clone size: NA; V gene: TRBV5-6; D gene: NA; J gene: TRBJ2-3; CDR3 protein: CASSLGSTTSTDTQYF; CDR3 DNA: TGTGCCAGCAGCTTGGGCAGCACTACTAGCACAGATACGCAGTATTTT
clone size: NA; V gene: TRBV5-6; D gene: NA; J gene: TRBJ1-6; CDR3 protein: CASSLDGEWRFNSPLHF; CDR3 DNA: TGTGCCAGCAGCTTGGACGGGGAATGGAGGTTTAATTCACCCCTCCACTTT
clone size: NA; V gene: TRBV18; D gene: NA; J gene: TRBJ1-3; CDR3 protein: CASSPEVISGNTIYF; CDR3 DNA: TGTGCCAGCTCACCAGAGGTAATCTCTGGAAACACCATATATTTT
clone size: NA; V gene: TRBV2; D gene: NA; J gene: TRBJ1-2; CDR3 protein: CASRAGVSNYGYTF; CDR3 DNA: TGTGCCAGCAGGGCAGGGGTTTCTAACTATGGCTACACCTTC
clone size: NA; V gene: TRBV6-6; D gene: NA; J gene: TRBJ2-7; CDR3 protein: CASSWGTASSYEQYF; CDR3 DNA: TGTGCCAGCAGTTGGGGGACTGCGAGCTCCTACGAGCAGTACTTC
clone size: once; V gene: TRBV7-2; D gene: TRBD1; J gene: TRBJ1-2; CDR3 protein: CASSPGQGRYGYTF; CDR3 DNA: TGTGCCAGCAGCCCCGGACAGGGGCGATATGGCTACACCTTC
clone size: few; V gene: TRBV5-1; D gene: NA; J gene: TRBJ1-1; CDR3 protein: CASSLRDTNTEAFF; CDR3 DNA: TGCGCCAGCAGCTTGCGGGACACCAACACTGAAGCTTTCTTT
clone size: NA; V gene: TRBV27; D gene: TRBD1; J gene: TRBJ1-6; CDR3 protein: CASSSLGQNSPLHF; CDR3 DNA: TGTGCCAGCAGTTCCCTGGGACAGAATTCACCCCTCCACTTT
clone size: NA; V gene: TRBV6-4; D gene: TRBD2; J gene: TRBJ2-1; CDR3 protein: CASSDERGNEQFF; CDR3 DNA: TGTGCCAGCAGTGACGAGCGGGGGAATGAGCAGTTCTTC
clone size: NA; V gene: TRBV10-1; D gene: NA; J gene: TRBJ2-3; CDR3 protein: CASSESSRGSTDTQYF; CDR3 DNA: TGCGCCAGCAGTGAGTCGTCTAGGGGGAGCACAGATACGCAGTATTTT
clone size: NA; V gene: TRBV6-6; D gene: TRBD2; J gene: TRBJ2-3; CDR3 protein: CASSYSQSGGAWYF; CDR3 DNA: TGCGCCAGCAGTTACTCACAGAGCGGGGGGGCCTGGTATTTT
clone size: NA; V gene: TRBV5-1; D gene: NA; J gene: TRBJ2-1; CDR3 protein: CASSFGGREQFF; CDR3 DNA: TGCGCCAGCAGCTTTGGGGGCCGAGAGCAGTTCTTC
clone size: NA; V gene: TRBV9; D gene: NA; J gene: TRBJ1-3; CDR3 protein: CASSVRPGTGNTIYF; CDR3 DNA: TGTGCCAGCAGCGTTCGTCCGGGGACTGGAAACACCATATATTTT